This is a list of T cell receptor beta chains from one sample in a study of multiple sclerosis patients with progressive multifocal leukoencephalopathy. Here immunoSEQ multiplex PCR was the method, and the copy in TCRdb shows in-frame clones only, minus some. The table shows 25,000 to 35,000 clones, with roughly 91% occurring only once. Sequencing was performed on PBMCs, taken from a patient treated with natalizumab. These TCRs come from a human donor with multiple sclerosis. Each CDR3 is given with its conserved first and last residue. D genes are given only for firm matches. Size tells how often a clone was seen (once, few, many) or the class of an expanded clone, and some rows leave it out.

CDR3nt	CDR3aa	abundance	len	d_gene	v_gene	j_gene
TGTGCCAGCAGCGTAGGGGGCAGTCTATCCTACGAGCAGTACTTC	CASSVGGSLSYEQYF	-	15	-	TRBV9	TRBJ2-7
TGCGCCAGCAGCCAAGATTGGGACAGCGGAAACACCATATATTTT	CASSQDWDSGNTIYF	-	15	TRBD1	TRBV4-3	TRBJ1-3
TGTGCCAGCAGCGGAGGGGCCAGGGACATCCGGTATGTCTATGGCTACACCTTC	CASSGGARDIRYVYGYTF	-	18	-	TRBV7-8	TRBJ1-2
TGTGCCAGCAGTTTGACCGGAAGGGACGCTTTCTTT	CASSLTGRDAFF	-	12	-	TRBV28	TRBJ1-1
TGTGCCAGCAGCTTAACGTCCGCCTACGAGCAGTACTTC	CASSLTSAYEQYF	-	13	-	TRBV28	TRBJ2-7
TGTGCCAGCTCAGAGGGACGGACGAACACTGAAGCTTTCTTT	CASSEGRTNTEAFF	-	14	-	TRBV18	TRBJ1-1
TGTGCCAGTAGTATCTCGACTAGCGCGACCTACAATGAGCAGTTCTTC	CASSISTSATYNEQFF	-	16	TRBD2	TRBV19	TRBJ2-1
TGTGCCAGCAGCGCCGGGACAGTCGGAGAGACCCAGTACTTC	CASSAGTVGETQYF	few	14	TRBD1	TRBV25-1	TRBJ2-5
TGTGCCAGCAGCCCCGGACTAGCGGGATCCTCTGAGCAGTTCTTC	CASSPGLAGSSEQFF	-	15	TRBD2	TRBV4-2	TRBJ2-1
TGTGCCAGCAGTAAAGGGACTTTCCCCGGGGAGCTGTTTTTT	CASSKGTFPGELFF	-	14	-	TRBV6-5	TRBJ2-2
TGTGCCAGTAGTTTTAGCGGGAAGCAAAGGAGGGAGCAGTTCTTC	CASSFSGKQRREQFF	-	15	TRBD2	TRBV19	TRBJ2-1
TGCGCCAGCAGCTCTGACCTTGGGCGGGAGTGGGACACCGGGGAGCTGTTTTTT	CASSSDLGREWDTGELFF	-	18	TRBD2	TRBV4-3	TRBJ2-2
TGTGCCAGCAGCTTGGTAGGACGGGCAGGGGGCGGCAATGAGCAGTTCTTC	CASSLVGRAGGGNEQFF	-	17	TRBD1	TRBV5-6	TRBJ2-1
TGTGCCGGGGGGGCTAGCGGCTCCTACAATGAGCAGTTCTTC	CAGGASGSYNEQFF	-	14	-	TRBV7-9	TRBJ2-1
TGCGCCAGCAGCTTGGGTGTGGGGTTGTCCCGTATGGAGGGCGAGCAGTACTTC	CASSLGVGLSRMEGEQYF	-	18	-	TRBV5-1	TRBJ2-7
TGTGCCAGCAGCACTCAGCGGGGACCGTGGAATGAGCAGTTCTTC	CASSTQRGPWNEQFF	once	15	TRBD2	TRBV7-2	TRBJ2-1
TGTGCCAGTAGTCCTCCCCTTCACAATCAGCCCCAGCATTTT	CASSPPLHNQPQHF	few	14	-	TRBV19	TRBJ1-5
TGTGCCAGCAGGGGGACAGGGGCTCGGTCCTACGAGCAGTACTTC	CASRGTGARSYEQYF	-	15	TRBD1	TRBV7-2	TRBJ2-7
TGTGCCAGCAGCTTACGCTTCGACAGGGGGTATGGCTACACCTTC	CASSLRFDRGYGYTF	few	15	TRBD1	TRBV7-2	TRBJ1-2
TGTGCCAGCGGCGTAGGTGGCCCTCGCTCCTACAATGAGCAGTTCTTC	CASGVGGPRSYNEQFF	-	16	-	TRBV9	TRBJ2-1
TGTGCCAGCAGTTTCCCTCTCGGGACTAGCGGGAGGAATGAGCAGTTCTTC	CASSFPLGTSGRNEQFF	-	17	TRBD2	TRBV28	TRBJ2-1
TGTGCCAGCAGCCCCTCGAACTATGGCTACACCTTC	CASSPSNYGYTF	-	12	-	TRBV28	TRBJ1-2
TGCGCCAGCAGCTGGGGGACGACTAGCGGGAGTCTATCTGAGCAGTTCTTC	CASSWGTTSGSLSEQFF	-	17	TRBD2	TRBV5-1	TRBJ2-1
TGCGCCAGCAGTCGAGGGTACTTC	CASSRGYF	-	8	-	TRBV23-1	TRBJ2-7
TGTGCCAGCAGTGCCGACAGCAACTTAGCCAAAAACATTCAGTACTTC	CASSADSNLAKNIQYF	-	16	-	TRBV28	TRBJ2-4
TGCGCCAGCAGCTTGGCCGCGGATCAGGGTGACTATGGCTACACCTTC	CASSLAADQGDYGYTF	-	16	-	TRBV5-1	TRBJ1-2
TGTGCCAGCGGGGCCCTCGGGACTGAAGCTTTCTTT	CASGALGTEAFF	few	12	-	TRBV6-1	TRBJ1-1
TGTGCCAGCAGCTTAGGAATGGACAGGGAAACTGAAGCTTTCTTT	CASSLGMDRETEAFF	-	15	TRBD1	TRBV5-6	TRBJ1-1
TGTGCCAGCAGCAGAGGGGAGGGACTAGCGGCCTACGAGCAGTACTTC	CASSRGEGLAAYEQYF	-	16	TRBD2	TRBV9	TRBJ2-7
TGCAGCGCCCTAAGAGGGGACTATGGCTACACCTTC	CSALRGDYGYTF	-	12	-	TRBV29-1	TRBJ1-2
TGTGCCAGCAGCTTAGATCAGGGGTCCTACGAGCAGTACTTC	CASSLDQGSYEQYF	-	14	-	TRBV7-9	TRBJ2-7
TGTGCCAGCAGTGGAGAGGGCTATGGCTACACCTTC	CASSGEGYGYTF	once	12	-	TRBV11-2	TRBJ1-2
TGTGTAGTAGGTAACTATGGCTACACCTTC	CVVGNYGYTF	-	10	-	TRBV28	TRBJ1-2
TGTGCCAGCAGCCTCAGAGCGGGAGGTTTGAATGAGCAGTTCTTC	CASSLRAGGLNEQFF	-	15	TRBD2	TRBV5-4	TRBJ2-1
TGCAGCGTTGGAATGAACACTGAAGCTTTCTTT	CSVGMNTEAFF	-	11	-	TRBV29-1	TRBJ1-1
TGTGCCAGCAGCCCGAGGACTAGCGGGACCGAGCAGTTCTTC	CASSPRTSGTEQFF	-	14	TRBD2	TRBV11-2	TRBJ2-1
TGTGCCAGCAGTGCGGGGACTTTGGACACTGAAGCTTTCTTT	CASSAGTLDTEAFF	medium-sized	14	-	TRBV6-1	TRBJ1-1
TGTGCCATCAGTGAGTCGAGGCGGGACTACGAGCAGTACTTC	CAISESRRDYEQYF	-	14	-	TRBV10-3	TRBJ2-7
TGTGCCAGCAGTCCACTAGCGGGAGCTCTAGACGAGCAGTACTTC	CASSPLAGALDEQYF	-	15	TRBD2	TRBV28	TRBJ2-7
TGTGCCAGCAGTGGCCTCGCGGGGGCCAAAGGTGAAGCTTTCTTT	CASSGLAGAKGEAFF	-	15	-	TRBV28	TRBJ1-1
TGTGCTAGTGGGCCGACAGGGCGACAAGAGACCCAGTACTTC	CASGPTGRQETQYF	-	14	TRBD1	TRBV12-5	TRBJ2-5
TGTGCCAGCAGCGCCAGTCCGGGACGCGGGACCTACGAGCAGTACTTC	CASSASPGRGTYEQYF	-	16	-	TRBV9	TRBJ2-7
TGTGCCAGCAGCTTACTCAGGGTCGGGGGGACTGAAGCTTTCTTT	CASSLLRVGGTEAFF	once	15	-	TRBV7-2	TRBJ1-1
TGTGCCAGTAGTAGGGGACGGGACAGTGACACTGAAGCTTTCTTT	CASSRGRDSDTEAFF	-	15	TRBD1	TRBV19	TRBJ1-1
TGTGCCAGCAGGACCGACAGAAACTATGGCTACACCTTC	CASRTDRNYGYTF	-	13	-	TRBV6-6	TRBJ1-2